Only a few counts were recorded for the clone carrying this T cell receptor (beta chain). V shed 5 bases and J shed 13 bases, with 15 bases lying between them. The CDR3 totals 13 residues. CDR1 and CDR2 (germline): MNHEY, SMNVEV (reference sequence). This entry comes from a study of blood T cell repertoires in COVID-19. About the study: Donors in the United States, Italy and Spain gave samples during acute or convalescent COVID-19.

The method was immunoSEQ multiplex PCR; TCRdb's version includes in-frame clones alone and lacks a portion of them. Of more than 110,000 clones listed, approximately 84% are singletons. This receptor was identified in a woman younger than 30 who had been exposed to COVID-19. The chain carries TRBV27 and TRBJ1-6; D unclear. Sequencing was done on a sample of PBMCs or T cells enriched from blood (not recorded which). The CDR3 coding sequence is TGTGCCAGCAGTCCCCTGACACGCACGCCCCTCCACTTT. This codes for CASSPLTRTPLHF.